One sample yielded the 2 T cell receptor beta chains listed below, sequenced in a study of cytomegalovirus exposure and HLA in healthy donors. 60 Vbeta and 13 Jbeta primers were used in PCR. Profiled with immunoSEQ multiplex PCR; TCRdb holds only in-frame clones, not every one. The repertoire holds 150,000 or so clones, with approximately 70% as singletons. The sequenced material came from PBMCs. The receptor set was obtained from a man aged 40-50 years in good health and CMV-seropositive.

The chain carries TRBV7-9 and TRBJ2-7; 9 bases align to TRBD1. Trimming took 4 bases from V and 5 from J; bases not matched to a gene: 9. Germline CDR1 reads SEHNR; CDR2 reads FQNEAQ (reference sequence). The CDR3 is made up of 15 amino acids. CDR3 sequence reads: CASSSNAGTGNEQYF. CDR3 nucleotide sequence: TGTGCCAGCAGCTCCAACGCCGGGACAGGGAACGAGCAGTACTTC.

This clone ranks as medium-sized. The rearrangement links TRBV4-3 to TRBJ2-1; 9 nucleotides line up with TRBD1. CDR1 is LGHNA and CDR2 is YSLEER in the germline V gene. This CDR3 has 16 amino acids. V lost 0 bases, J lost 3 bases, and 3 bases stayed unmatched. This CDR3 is CASSQDGTGIYNEQFF. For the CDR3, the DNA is TGCGCCAGCAGCCAAGATGGGACAGGGATCTACAATGAGCAGTTCTTC.